The present TCR beta chain was sequenced within a study of CD8 T cells in ankylosing spondylitis. Study-wide findings and caveats: What appeared characteristic of ankylosing spondylitis blood was a TCR beta motif of fewer than ten highly homologous variants. Before this, some motif variants had been reported in reactive arthritis synovial fluid and blood. Disease-linked clones proved CD8+ and comparatively uncommon in peripheral blood. Reported data indicate significant enrichment of disease-linked clones within matched ankylosing spondylitis synovial fluid.

This clonotype occurred many times. Its antigen remains unidentified. The CDR3 runs 14 residues. Trimming shortened V by 2 bases and J by 0 bases, and 5 bases separated the two germline ends. Libraries for TCR beta were made by quantitative 5'-RACE with molecular barcodes. One entry per CDR3 protein results from TCRdb running MiXCR on the 5' RACE reads. The profile shows more than 600,000 distinct CDR3 sequences, roughly 20% of them singletons. The clonotype originates from a male donor with ankylosing spondylitis. The chain recombines TRBV12-3 or TRBV12-4 with TRBJ1-5; D remains unclear. The material sequenced was blood, either unsorted or a sorted T cell fraction (not recorded which). This CDR3 is CASSLSDSNQPQHF. The CDR3 DNA is TGTGCCAGCAGTTTATCCGATAGCAATCAGCCCCAGCATTTT.